A single sample gave rise to the 13 T cell receptor beta chains below, sequenced in a study of cytomegalovirus exposure and HLA in healthy donors. The PCR was carried out with 60 Vbeta primers and 13 Jbeta primers. TCRdb keeps only in-frame clones here, not all; method: immunoSEQ multiplex PCR. The table lists 85,000 to 95,000 clones, less than 8% of them singletons. Sample: PBMCs. The receptors come from a man in his forties or fifties in good health and CMV-seronegative.

This clone was counted between two and nine times. This rearrangement joins TRBV15 to TRBJ2-5; TRBD2 aligns across 9 bases. Germline CDR1 LNHNV, CDR2 YYDKDF (reference sequence). This CDR3 is 14 amino acids long. Trimming at V came to 1 base and at J to 7 bases, leaving 4 bases not matched to a gene. The CDR3 reads CATSRGGGVRTQYF. As DNA, the CDR3 is TGTGCCACCAGCAGAGGCGGGGGGGTCCGGACCCAGTACTTC.

This rearrangement joins TRBV11-2 to TRBJ2-5; 10 bases are shared with TRBD2. The V gene's germline CDR1 is SGHAT and CDR2 FQNNGV. J gave up 5 bases and V 5 bases, and 8 bases lay outside the gene matches. The CDR3 extends over 15 amino acids. The CDR3 nucleotides are TGTGCCAGCAGCAGAGCGGGAGGGCCCTCGGAGACCCAGTACTTC. It codes for CASSRAGGPSETQYF.

The chain recombines TRBV11-2 with TRBJ2-3; D gene uncertain. The CDR3 has 14 residues. The germline V gene has CDR1 SGHAT and CDR2 FQNNGV. Trimming took off 4 bases at V and 0 bases at J, with 8 bases between the two ends. CDR3 protein: CASSSSYSTDTQYF. CDR3 coding DNA: TGTGCCAGCAGCTCGAGTTATAGCACAGATACGCAGTATTTT.

This clone was counted many times. The gene calls are TRBV16 and TRBJ2-5; 8 bases line up with TRBD1. The V segment lost 1 base and the J segment 3 bases; nucleotides outside the gene matches: 4. This CDR3 has 15 amino acids. Germline V lookup: CDR1 KGHSY, CDR2 FQNENV. CDR3 in amino acids: CASSQFGQGEETQYF. The CDR3 DNA reads as TGTGCCAGCAGCCAATTCGGACAGGGAGAAGAGACCCAGTACTTC.

This clone turned up a few times. The chain has TRBV9 and TRBJ1-6, with a weak D call TRBD1 (5 bases). The V gene's germline CDR1 is SGDLS and CDR2 YYNGEE. CDR3 length: 16 residues. The V end was cut by 3 bases, the J end by 7 bases, with 17 bases between. This CDR3 is CASSASPGVENSPLHF. In DNA, the CDR3 is TGTGCCAGCAGCGCGTCCCCGGGGGTCGAAAATTCACCCCTCCACTTT.

The chain's CDR3 is CSAPRGTEAFF. CDR3 in DNA: TGCAGTGCTCCGAGGGGGACTGAAGCTTTCTTT. This sequence joins TRBV20-1 and TRBJ1-1, with TRBD1 as a possible D gene (6 bases). The length of the CDR3 is 11 residues. V was clipped by 5 bases and J by 5 bases, with 9 bases between them. The germline CDR1 and CDR2 sequences are DFQATT and SNEGSKA (reference sequence).

The V call is TRBV10-3, the J call TRBJ2-7; perhaps TRBD2 as D (6 bases). Trimming shortened V by 6 bases and J by 0 bases, and 12 bases separated the two germline ends. Germline V gene lookup returns CDR1 ENHRY and CDR2 SYGVKD. The CDR3 extends over 14 amino acids. The CDR3 here is CAIRTDGSSYEQYF. CDR3 bases: TGTGCCATCAGGACCGACGGGAGCTCCTACGAGCAGTACTTC.

CDR3 region: CASSSEPSGEQYF. CDR3 coding DNA: TGTGCCAGCAGTTCTGAACCTAGCGGCGAGCAGTACTTC. This sequence joins TRBV6-1 and TRBJ2-7, with 7 bases lining up with TRBD2. The CDR3 consists of 13 residues. After removal of 5 bases from V and 6 bases from J, the junction contained 7 bases not matched to a gene. Germline-derived CDR1 and CDR2 are MNHNS and SASEGT.

CDR3 protein: CASSFGRVARDEQFF. CDR3 sequence (DNA): TGTGCCAGCAGCTTTGGGAGGGTTGCCCGGGATGAGCAGTTCTTC. The V and J genes are TRBV11-1 and TRBJ2-1, with 7 positions matching TRBD2. The CDR3 spans 15 residues. The junction had 10 bases not matched to a gene; V was cut back by 3 bases and J by 8 bases. CDR1 is SGHAT and CDR2 is FQDESV in the germline V gene (reference sequence).

This clone has a handful of counts. The chain couples TRBV15 to TRBJ2-5; 10 nucleotides match TRBD2. The CDR3 loop spans 15 amino acids. V lost 6 bases to trimming and J lost 1 base; unmatched junction nucleotides: 5. From germline, CDR1 is LNHNV and CDR2 YYDKDF (reference sequence). The CDR3: CATRISGGAQETQYF. The CDR3 DNA follows: TGTGCCACCAGAATCAGCGGGGGGGCCCAAGAGACCCAGTACTTC.

The chain couples TRBV12-5 to TRBJ2-2, with 9 bases that match TRBD1. With 5 bases clipped from V and 6 bases from J, the junction kept 4 bases outside the gene matches. The CDR3 spans 14 residues. Germline V lookup: CDR1 LGHNT, CDR2 FRNRAP. CDR3 DNA: TGTGCTAGTGGTACGGGACAGGGTTCCGGGGAGCTGTTTTTT. Its translation is CASGTGQGSGELFF.

This clone showed up just a few times. This chain links TRBV30 with TRBJ1-2; the D is unclear. V was clipped by 4 bases and J by 5 bases, with 8 bases between them. Looked up from germline, CDR1 is GTSNPN and CDR2 is SVGIG (reference sequence). There are 11 residues in the CDR3. The CDR3 nucleotides read TGTGCCTGGATGGCGGGATATGGCTACACCTTC. The encoded protein is CAWMAGYGYTF.

In this sample, this clone turned up a few times. The chain combines TRBV7-2 with TRBJ2-5; perhaps TRBD1 as D (6 bases). The end of the DNA is better explained by TRBJ2-7, so the J call may be wrong. Germline V gene lookup returns CDR1 SGHTA and CDR2 FQGNSA. The CDR3 loop spans 15 amino acids. The chain's CDR3 is CASSLAFSYRAEQYF. The CDR3 nucleotides read TGTGCCAGCAGCTTAGCCTTCTCTTACAGGGCCGAGCAGTACTTC.